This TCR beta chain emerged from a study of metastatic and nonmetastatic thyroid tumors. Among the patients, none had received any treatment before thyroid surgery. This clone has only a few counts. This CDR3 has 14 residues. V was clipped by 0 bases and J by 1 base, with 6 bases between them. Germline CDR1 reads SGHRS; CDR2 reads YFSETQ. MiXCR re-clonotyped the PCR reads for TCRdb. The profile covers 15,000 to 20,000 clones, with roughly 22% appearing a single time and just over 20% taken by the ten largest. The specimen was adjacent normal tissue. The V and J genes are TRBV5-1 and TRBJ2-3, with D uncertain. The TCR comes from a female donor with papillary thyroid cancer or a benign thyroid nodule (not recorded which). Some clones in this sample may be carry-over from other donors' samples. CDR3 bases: TGCGCCAGCAGCTTGGGGTGGCGCACAGATACGCAGTATTTT. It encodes CASSLGWRTDTQYF.